Judged by abundance, the clone carrying this T cell receptor (beta chain) is medium-sized (0.01 to 0.1%). Its antigen is as yet unknown. This record comes from a study of immune heterogeneity within non-small cell lung tumors. Bulk tumor genomic DNA constituted the template, at around 600 ng per sample. Primary tumors were biopsied several times each, far apart, intraoperatively. Patients underwent curative surgery for non-small cell lung cancer (untreated and newly diagnosed). Study-wide results and limits: There were identical dominant CDR3 beta clonotypes recurring across tumor sites within a patient, together with site-unique high-frequency clones. Largely distinct from one individual patient to the next were the high-frequency T-cell receptor beta clonotypes.

CDR3 of TCR beta was amplified by multiplex PCR that used 32 V and 13 J primers. TCRdb ran MiXCR on the multiplex PCR reads and lists one entry per CDR3 protein. This table has 14,000 or so distinct CDR3 sequences, about 30% appearing once. Trimming took 5 bases from V and 3 from J, leaving 6 bases between them. The CDR3 loop spans 11 amino acids. Germline CDR1 is SGHNT and CDR2 is YYREEE (reference sequence). The source is a man aged 35 to 55 with non-small cell lung cancer. Material: lung tumor tissue. The chain carries TRBV5-4 and TRBJ2-7; possible D gene TRBD1, 5 bases. The CDR3 here is CASSQGYEQYF. CDR3 coding DNA: TGTGCCAGCAGTCAGGGCTACGAGCAGTACTTC.